These 29 T cell receptor beta chains originate from one sample sequenced in a study of blood T cell repertoires in COVID-19. Assay: immunoSEQ multiplex PCR; the TCRdb copy retains only in-frame clones and omits some. The sample lists 75,000 to 90,000 clones; around 86% were seen once. The sample taken for sequencing was peripheral blood. The receptors stem from a man aged 45 to 65 with active COVID-19.

The chain combines TRBV7-9 with TRBJ2-7; 10 nucleotides agree with TRBD1. Germline V lookup: CDR1 SEHNR, CDR2 FQNEAQ (reference sequence). J was trimmed by 7 bases and V by 3 bases; bases with no gene match: 15. The CDR3 length is 17 residues. CDR3 DNA: TGTGCCAGCAGCTTCCCCCTCGGACAGGGGGACAGTGGGGAGCAGTACTTC. The encoded protein is CASSFPLGQGDSGEQYF.

This clone was recorded only once. CDR3 coding DNA: TGTGCCTGGAGTCCTCGGACAGGTTATAGCAATCAGCCCCAGCATTTT. It yields the protein CAWSPRTGYSNQPQHF. This chain uses TRBV30 with TRBJ1-5, with TRBD1 matching 7 bases. After removal of 2 bases from V and 0 bases from J, the junction contained 7 bases not matched to a gene. Per germline, CDR1 GTSNPN and CDR2 SVGIG (reference sequence). CDR3 length equals 16 residues.

The chain links TRBV11-3 to TRBJ1-4, with a weak D call TRBD1 (5 bases). There are 12 residues in the CDR3. V lost 5 bases and J 10 bases, leaving 11 bases between the germline ends. Germline lookup yields CDR1 SGHNT and CDR2 YENEEA. The CDR3 sequence: CASSPSGGKLFF. As DNA, the CDR3 is TGTGCCAGCAGCCCCAGCGGGGGAAAACTGTTTTTT.

V usage is TRBV7-9 and J usage is TRBJ2-7; D gene unclear. V lost 6 bases and J lost 1, with 19 bases in between. This CDR3 is 16 amino acids long. Germline assignment: CDR1 SEHNR and CDR2 FQNEAQ (reference sequence). The CDR3 nucleotides read TGTGCCAGCAGTTCGATAGGTCGGCTAGTATCCTACGAGCAGTACTTC. This translates into CASSSIGRLVSYEQYF.

The rearrangement joins TRBV21-1 to TRBJ2-1; TRBD2, the table's D call, was not compared with the DNA. TRBV21-1 corresponds to a pseudogene. There are 17 residues in the CDR3. CDR3 nucleotide sequence: TGTGCCAGCAGCGACGGCCCTCGGGGTGTCCTGGCGGATGAGCAGTTCTTC. Translated, it gives CASSDGPRGVLADEQFF.

V usage is TRBV5-1 and J usage is TRBJ2-3, with 7 bases matching TRBD1. This CDR3 spans 15 amino acids. CDR1 and CDR2 (germline): SGHRS, YFSETQ. With V trimmed by 0 bases and J by 3 bases, 4 bases remained unmatched. The CDR3 region has the DNA TGCGCCAGCAGCTTGGAGGGACAGAAAACAGATACGCAGTATTTT. This encodes CASSLEGQKTDTQYF.

This chain uses TRBV7-2 with TRBJ1-2, with 7 bases matching TRBD1. This CDR3 has 13 amino acids. V lost 1 base to trimming and J lost 13 bases; unmatched junction nucleotides: 9. Germline CDR1 SGHTA, CDR2 FQGNSA. CDR3 residues: CASSLERDSPSTF. CDR3 nucleotide sequence: TGTGCCAGCAGCTTAGAACGGGACAGCCCTAGCACCTTC.

The chain links TRBV28 to TRBJ2-1, with TRBD2 identical over 9 bases. The J segment lost 5 bases and the V segment lost 7 bases, leaving 9 bases of the junction unmatched. This CDR3 comprises 15 residues. Germline V gene sequence: CDR1 MDHEN, CDR2 SYDVKM. The CDR3 loop reads CASKIPGTSHNEQFF. The DNA of the CDR3 is TGTGCCAGCAAAATACCCGGGACTAGCCACAATGAGCAGTTCTTC.

This clone was recorded once. V is TRBV7-3 and J is TRBJ2-5; 8 bases match TRBD2. CDR3 length: 18 residues. Looked up from germline, CDR1 is SGHTA and CDR2 is FQGTGA. With 1 base clipped from V and 3 bases from J, the junction kept 13 bases outside the gene matches. The CDR3, as DNA: TGTGCCAGCAGCTTAAAACCTAGACCAGCGGGGGAAGAAGAGACCCAGTACTTC. Its protein product is CASSLKPRPAGEEETQYF.

The chain couples TRBV28 to TRBJ1-3; possibly TRBD1 for D (6 bases). Germline V gene sequence: CDR1 MDHEN, CDR2 SYDVKM. Trimming removed 4 bases at V and 3 bases at J, with 10 bases between. This CDR3 has 14 residues. CDR3 region: CASSSQGFGNTIYF. CDR3 DNA sequence: TGTGCCAGCAGTTCCCAGGGGTTTGGAAACACCATATATTTT.

This clone was detected once. The chain uses TRBV5-1 and TRBJ2-2; tentatively, D is TRBD1 (5 bases). V was pared by 8 bases and J by 8 bases, with 7 bases between. Germline CDR1 reads SGHRS; CDR2 reads YFSETQ. This CDR3 is built from 10 residues. This CDR3 reads CARGVGELFF. Written as DNA, the CDR3 is TGCGCCAGAGGGGTAGGGGAGCTGTTTTTT.

V is TRBV19 and J is TRBJ1-2; D not resolved. The CDR3 extends over 11 amino acids. CDR1 and CDR2 from the germline V gene are LNHDA and SQIVND (reference sequence). V shed 0 bases and J shed 7 bases, with 3 bases lying between them. The CDR3 DNA sequence: TGTGCCAGTAGTATAGATCGTGGCTACACCTTC. Its translation is CASSIDRGYTF. The variable domain in full, completed from reference TRBV19 and TRBJ1-2, reads DGGITQSPKYLFRKEGQNVTLSCEQNLNHDAMYWYRQDPGQGLRLIYYSQIVNDFQKGDIAEGYSVSREKKESFPLTVTSAQKNPTAFYLCASSIDRGYTFGSGTRLTVV.

The chain employs TRBV5-1 and TRBJ2-2, with 8 positions matching TRBD1. The V segment lost 8 bases and the J segment 1 base; nucleotides outside the gene matches: 10. Germline V CDR1 and CDR2: SGHRS, YFSETQ. The CDR3 runs 16 residues. CDR3 sequence (DNA): TGCGCCAGTACGCTCTCGACAGGGGTGAACACCGGGGAGCTGTTTTTT. It specifies CASTLSTGVNTGELFF.

This sequence joins TRBV11-3 and TRBJ2-1; D unresolved. Between the trimmed V and J ends, which lost 1 base and 5 bases, there was a span of 18 bases. The CDR3 is made up of 17 amino acids. Germline V CDR1 and CDR2: SGHNT, YENEEA. CDR3 bases: TGTGCCAGCAGCTTAGCTAAAACGGCGGTTTCTCACAATGAGCAGTTCTTC. This encodes CASSLAKTAVSHNEQFF.

Here the CDR3 reads CASSDQSLNNIQYF. DNA of the CDR3: TGCGCCAGCAGTGACCAGTCGTTGAACAACATTCAGTACTTC. The chain couples TRBV10-2 to TRBJ2-4; no firm D call. In germline, CDR1 is WSHSY, CDR2 SAAADI. V was cut by 3 bases and J by 7 bases, with 13 bases left in between. The CDR3 spans 14 residues.

V usage is TRBV19 and J usage is TRBJ1-1; possibly TRBD1 for D (6 bases). Germline loops: CDR1 LNHDA, CDR2 SQIVND (reference sequence). The CDR3 runs to 13 residues. V was cut by 8 bases and J by 2 bases, with 12 bases left in between. The CDR3 protein is CASGGAANTEAFF. In DNA form, the CDR3 reads TGTGCCAGTGGGGGGGCGGCCAACACTGAAGCTTTCTTT. Combining the CDR3 with reference TRBV19 and TRBJ1-1 gives the whole variable domain DGGITQSPKYLFRKEGQNVTLSCEQNLNHDAMYWYRQDPGQGLRLIYYSQIVNDFQKGDIAEGYSVSREKKESFPLTVTSAQKNPTAFYLCASGGAANTEAFFGQGTRLTVV.

This chain uses TRBV24-1 with TRBJ2-1; the D gene is possibly TRBD1 (6 bases). Germline CDR1 KGHDR, CDR2 SFDVKD. V was pared by 3 bases and J by 1 base, with 12 bases between. The CDR3 has 16 amino acids. CDR3 nucleotides: TGTGCCACCAGTGATCCTACAGGGTCTTCCTACAATGAGCAGTTCTTC. Its translation: CATSDPTGSSYNEQFF.

The genes are TRBV15 and TRBJ1-4; 7 bases line up with TRBD1. The junction had 6 bases not matched to a gene; V was cut back by 3 bases and J by 8 bases. This CDR3 comprises 14 residues. Germline values: CDR1 LNHNV, CDR2 YYDKDF (reference sequence). The chain's CDR3 is CATSRLQGWEKLFF. DNA for the CDR3: TGTGCCACCAGCAGGCTACAGGGGTGGGAAAAACTGTTTTTT.

The chain joins TRBV5-6 to TRBJ1-2, with D unclear. Germline CDR1 reads SGHDT; CDR2 reads YYEEEE. Trimming pared 3 bases from V and 3 bases from J, leaving 12 bases between. The CDR3 consists of 14 residues. CDR3 sequence: CASSSQVDYYGYTF. Here the CDR3 DNA reads TGTGCCAGCAGCTCCCAAGTAGACTACTATGGCTACACCTTC.

The chain employs TRBV6-4 and TRBJ1-2, with unresolved D. The CDR3 runs to 14 residues. With 0 bases removed from V and 8 bases from J, the gap between germline ends came to 13 bases. Germline CDR1 reads MRHNA; CDR2 reads SNTAGT. The CDR3 sequence is CASSDSGRGDGYTF. The CDR3 region has the DNA TGTGCCAGCAGTGACTCGGGTCGGGGTGACGGCTACACCTTC.

V gene TRBV24-1 combines with J gene TRBJ2-7; tentative D call: TRBD2 (6 bases). The V end lost 3 bases, the J end lost 4 bases, and 15 bases lay between the germline ends. The CDR3 sequence is 15 residues long. Germline V gene data show CDR1 as KGHDR and CDR2 as SFDVKD. The CDR3 region has the DNA TGTGCCACCAGTGATCCCGGAGCAGGAGGGTACGAGCAGTACTTC. This sequence encodes CATSDPGAGGYEQYF.

This clone appeared once. The chain carries TRBV18 and TRBJ2-1, with 10 nucleotides matching TRBD2. J was trimmed by 8 bases and V by 3 bases; bases with no gene match: 13. The CDR3 contains 17 residues. CDR1 and CDR2 from the germline V gene are KGHSH and LQKENI. The CDR3 is CASSPGRGSGRAYEQFF. DNA for the CDR3: TGTGCCAGCTCACCCGGGCGTGGGAGCGGGAGGGCCTATGAGCAGTTCTTC.

The chain employs TRBV19 and TRBJ1-1; D gene uncertain. This CDR3 is 13 amino acids long. Trimming removed 4 bases from V and 6 bases from J, with 12 bases in between. The germline gives CDR1 LNHDA, CDR2 SQIVND (reference sequence). The CDR3 region is CASSTGFSAEAFF. The CDR3 nucleotides read TGTGCCAGTAGTACAGGTTTTAGCGCTGAAGCTTTCTTT.

This chain links TRBV29-1 with TRBJ2-3, with D uncertain. V was trimmed by 0 bases and J by 1 base, leaving 5 bases between them. Germline lookup yields CDR1 SQVTM and CDR2 ANQGSEA. There are 13 residues in the CDR3. CDR3 protein: CSVEDPGTDTQYF. The CDR3 nucleotides are TGCAGCGTTGAAGATCCCGGCACAGATACGCAGTATTTT.

This chain connects TRBV19 to TRBJ1-4, with a weak D call TRBD1 (6 bases). Trimming took off 5 bases at V and 3 bases at J, with 16 bases between the two ends. Germline lookup yields CDR1 LNHDA and CDR2 SQIVND (reference sequence). The CDR3 consists of 16 residues. The CDR3 loop reads CASSLRPGQANEKLFF. The CDR3 nucleotides read TGTGCCAGTAGTCTCAGACCGGGACAAGCTAATGAAAAACTGTTTTTT.

The rearrangement links TRBV6-5 to TRBJ1-2, with TRBD1 identical over 11 bases. Germline V lookup: CDR1 MNHEY, CDR2 SVGAGI. The trim removed 3 bases at V and 9 bases at J, leaving 6 bases unmatched. CDR3 size: 14 residues. CDR3 protein: CASSYTGQGASYTF. In DNA form, the CDR3 reads TGTGCCAGCAGTTATACTGGACAGGGGGCGAGCTACACCTTC.

This clone was seen a handful of times. This chain connects TRBV20-1 to TRBJ2-3; TRBD2 matches 8 bases. The CDR3 is 15 amino acids. The germline gives CDR1 DFQATT, CDR2 SNEGSKA (reference sequence). V gave up 3 bases and J gave up 2 bases; unmatched junction bases: 7. The CDR3 here is CSASVQRGTTDTQYF. The DNA for the CDR3 is TGCAGTGCTAGTGTCCAGCGGGGGACCACAGATACGCAGTATTTT.

The chain is built from TRBV24-1 and TRBJ2-5; D is perhaps TRBD2 (7 bases). The ends were cut back, 3 bases at V and 4 bases at J, with 14 bases in the middle. The CDR3 has 15 residues. CDR1 KGHDR and CDR2 SFDVKD come from the germline V gene. In nucleotides, the CDR3 is TGTGCCACCAGTGATGGGGGGGGAGGGGGAGAGACCCAGTACTTC. This encodes CATSDGGGGGETQYF.

J is TRBJ2-1 and V is TRBV4-2; 7 positions match TRBD2. This CDR3 comprises 12 residues. V dropped 4 bases and J dropped 9; count of bases not matched to a gene: 3. The V gene's germline CDR1 is LGHNA and CDR2 YNFKEQ. CDR3 nucleotides: TGTGCCAGCAGCCTGGGGGGGGGTGAGCAGTTCTTC. Protein: CASSLGGGEQFF.